Below, one T cell receptor (beta chain) is given with its context. Its recognized antigen is unknown. The input lacks base qualities; no much larger clone sits a single base away. These data are taken from a study of T cell repertoires in cytomegalovirus infection (dated by TCRdb to about 2019). Broadly, across the study: Because public TCR beta signatures pointed to carriage of CMV infection together with the matching HLA type, the HLA type of each donor mattered for the analysis. Study-wide findings and limitations: Cumulative frequency of public TCR beta family members discriminated carriers of CMV infection plus the relevant HLA type in this cohort and an independent roughly 330-donor cohort. The ex vivo response was dominated by HLA-C-restricted CMV-specific TCR beta clonotypes, and the single most frequent clonotype in two of eight donors was supplied by these HLA-C-restricted clonotypes.

Sequencing instrument: Illumina HiSeq 1500. The public reads were quality trimmed at Q25 with fastp and then assembled into clones with MiXCR by TCRdb, keeping productive beta chains. Each record represents a unique CDR3 protein, reported with the most common genes and DNA among its rows. Present in this sample are 250,000 or so distinct CDR3 sequences, about 18% of which were seen just once. Approximately 44% of the sample is taken by the ten largest. The CDR3 covers 14 residues, taking in both the cysteine and the phenylalanine. Only the CDR3 DNA stays, 42 bases, in frame from base 1. V lost 6 bases and J lost 8 bases; the stretch between them is 18 bases long. Based on the germline V gene, the CDR1 and CDR2 sequences are SGDLS and YYNGEE.

Material for sequencing was CD8+ T cells from PBMCs. This clonotype was obtained from a human donor in good health (CMV status not recorded). Some clones in this sample may be carry-over from other donors' samples. The receptor chain draws on TRBV9 and TRBJ2-1, with the D gene not clear enough to name. CDR3 protein: CASTPSGSQDEQFF. At the DNA level, the sequence is TGTGCCAGCACCCCCTCGGGTAGCCAAGATGAGCAGTTCTTC.